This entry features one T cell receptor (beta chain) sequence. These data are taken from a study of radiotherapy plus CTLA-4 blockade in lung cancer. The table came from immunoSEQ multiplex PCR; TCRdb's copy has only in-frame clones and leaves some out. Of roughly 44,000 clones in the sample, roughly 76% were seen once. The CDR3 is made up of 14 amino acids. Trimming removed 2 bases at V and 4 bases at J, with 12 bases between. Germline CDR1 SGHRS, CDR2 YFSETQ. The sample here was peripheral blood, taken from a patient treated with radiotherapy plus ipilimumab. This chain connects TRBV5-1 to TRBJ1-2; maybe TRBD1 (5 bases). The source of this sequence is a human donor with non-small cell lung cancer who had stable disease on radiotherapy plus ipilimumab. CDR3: CASSLGRAVYGYTF. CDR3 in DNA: TGCGCCAGCAGCTTAGGCAGGGCGGTCTATGGCTACACCTTC.